Listed below are T cell receptor beta chains from one sample, sequenced in a study of beta chain features in type 1 diabetes. The assay was immunoSEQ multiplex PCR, and TCRdb's table has in-frame clones only and misses some. Here the sample spans 600,000 to 700,000 clones, 9.5% to 15% being singletons. Sequencing was carried out using naive CD4+ T cells from blood. All receptors come from a young man with type 1 diabetes. CDR3s include the opening cysteine and the closing phenylalanine or tryptophan. D genes are given only for firm matches. Clone size, where shown, is once, few, many, or a class for clones that have expanded.

V	size	D	J	CDR3	DNA
TRBV4-2	.	.	TRBJ2-1	CASSQVPTYNEQFF	TGTGCCAGCAGCCAAGTACCAACTTACAATGAGCAGTTCTTC
TRBV9	.	.	TRBJ2-6	CASSASISGANVLTF	TGTGCCAGCAGCGCGAGCATCTCTGGGGCCAACGTCCTGACTTTC
TRBV7-9	.	.	TRBJ1-6	CASTPGRHYNSPLHF	TGTGCCAGCACCCCGGGACGCCACTATAATTCACCCCTCCACTTT
TRBV10-3	.	TRBD1	TRBJ1-5	CAISEGGGENNQPQHF	TGTGCCATCAGTGAAGGAGGGGGCGAGAACAATCAGCCCCAGCATTTT
TRBV7-2	.	.	TRBJ1-2	CASSFQSGPYGYTF	TGTGCCAGCAGCTTCCAGTCCGGCCCGTACGGCTACACCTTC
TRBV7-3	few	.	TRBJ2-3	CASSVISTDTQYF	TGTGCCAGCAGCGTGATTAGCACAGATACGCAGTATTTT
TRBV29-1	.	.	TRBJ2-7	CSVTTPYEQYF	TGCAGCGTCACAACCCCCTACGAGCAGTACTTC
TRBV5-1	few	.	TRBJ2-5	CASSPGEETQYF	TGCGCCAGCAGCCCAGGGGAAGAGACCCAGTACTTC
TRBV7-6	.	TRBD1	TRBJ1-1	CASSLAGGMNTEAFF	TGTGCCAGCAGCTTAGCAGGGGGCATGAACACTGAAGCTTTCTTT
TRBV6-6	few	.	TRBJ2-5	CASSYTGARQETQYF	TGTGCCAGCAGTTATACGGGGGCGCGGCAAGAGACCCAGTACTTC
TRBV5-1	few	TRBD1	TRBJ2-7	CASSQGTGSFYEQYF	TGCGCCAGCAGTCAGGGGACAGGGTCCTTCTACGAGCAGTACTTC
TRBV30	few	.	TRBJ1-4	CAWSLREGSNEKLFF	TGTGCCTGGAGTCTGCGGGAAGGTTCTAATGAAAAACTGTTTTTT
TRBV5-4	few	.	TRBJ2-7	CASSLEPLSSYEQYF	TGTGCCAGCAGCTTGGAACCCCTGAGCTCCTACGAGCAGTACTTC
TRBV6-6	few	.	TRBJ1-5	CASSYSAGRDQPQHF	TGTGCCAGCAGTTACTCGGCAGGGAGGGATCAGCCCCAGCATTTT
TRBV19	.	TRBD1	TRBJ2-7	CASRTGQGLYEQYF	TGTGCCAGTAGGACGGGACAGGGGCTCTACGAGCAGTACTTC
TRBV5-6	.	.	TRBJ2-7	CASSLDGQGAYEQYF	TGTGCCAGCAGCCTGGACGGACAAGGGGCCTACGAGCAGTACTTC